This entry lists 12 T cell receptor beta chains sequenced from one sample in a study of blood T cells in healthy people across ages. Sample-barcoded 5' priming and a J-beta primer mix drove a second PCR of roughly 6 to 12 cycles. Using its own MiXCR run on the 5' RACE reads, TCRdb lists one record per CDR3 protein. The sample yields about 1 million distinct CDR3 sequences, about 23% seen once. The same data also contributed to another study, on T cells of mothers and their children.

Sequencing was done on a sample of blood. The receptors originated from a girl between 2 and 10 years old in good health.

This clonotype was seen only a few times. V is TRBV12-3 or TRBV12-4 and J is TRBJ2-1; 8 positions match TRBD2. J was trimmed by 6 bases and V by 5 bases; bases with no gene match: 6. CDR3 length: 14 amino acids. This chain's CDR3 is CASSPVGGGNEQFF. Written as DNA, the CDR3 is TGTGCCAGCAGTCCAGTCGGGGGGGGCAATGAGCAGTTCTTC.

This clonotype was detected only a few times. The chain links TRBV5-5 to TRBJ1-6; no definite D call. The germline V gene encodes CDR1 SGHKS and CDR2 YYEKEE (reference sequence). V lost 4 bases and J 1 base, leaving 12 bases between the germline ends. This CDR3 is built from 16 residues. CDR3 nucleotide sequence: TGTGCCAGCAGCCTGTCGCCGGCTTCCTATAATTCACCCCTCCACTTT. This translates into CASSLSPASYNSPLHF.

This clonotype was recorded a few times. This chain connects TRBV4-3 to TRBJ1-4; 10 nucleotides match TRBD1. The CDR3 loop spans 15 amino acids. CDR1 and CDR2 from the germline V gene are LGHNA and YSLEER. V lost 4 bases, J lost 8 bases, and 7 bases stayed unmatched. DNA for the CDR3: TGCGCCAGCAGCCCCGACGGGACAGGGGTGGAAAAACTGTTTTTT. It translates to CASSPDGTGVEKLFF.

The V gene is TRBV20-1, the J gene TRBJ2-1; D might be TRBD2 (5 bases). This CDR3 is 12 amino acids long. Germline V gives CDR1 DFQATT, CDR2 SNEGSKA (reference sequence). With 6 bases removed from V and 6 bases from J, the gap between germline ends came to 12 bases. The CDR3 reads CSAPRRSNEQFF. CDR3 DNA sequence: TGCAGTGCCCCGAGGAGGAGCAATGAGCAGTTCTTC.

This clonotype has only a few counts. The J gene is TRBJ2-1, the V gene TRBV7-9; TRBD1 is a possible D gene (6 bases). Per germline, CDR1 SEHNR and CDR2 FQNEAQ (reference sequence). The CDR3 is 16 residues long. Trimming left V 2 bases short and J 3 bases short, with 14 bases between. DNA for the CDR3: TGTGCCAGCAGCTTATACAGGGTAGGGGGCTACAATGAGCAGTTCTTC. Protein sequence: CASSLYRVGGYNEQFF.

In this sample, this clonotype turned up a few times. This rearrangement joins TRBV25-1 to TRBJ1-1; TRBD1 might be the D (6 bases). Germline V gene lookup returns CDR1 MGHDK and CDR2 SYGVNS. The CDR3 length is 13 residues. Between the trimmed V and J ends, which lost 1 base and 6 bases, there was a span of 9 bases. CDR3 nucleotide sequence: TGTGCCAGCAGTGAATTGGGACAACCTGAAGCTTTCTTT. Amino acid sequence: CASSELGQPEAFF.

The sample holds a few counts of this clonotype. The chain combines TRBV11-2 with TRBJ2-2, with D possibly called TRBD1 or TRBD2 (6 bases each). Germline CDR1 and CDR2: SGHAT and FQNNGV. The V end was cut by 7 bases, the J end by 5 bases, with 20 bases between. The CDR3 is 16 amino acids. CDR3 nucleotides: TGTGCCAGCACCGATGGAGGGGGGCGCCGTACCGGGGAGCTGTTTTTT. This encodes CASTDGGGRRTGELFF.

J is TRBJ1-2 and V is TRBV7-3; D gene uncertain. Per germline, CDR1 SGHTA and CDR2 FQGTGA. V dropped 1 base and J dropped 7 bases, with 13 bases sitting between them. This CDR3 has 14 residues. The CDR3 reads CASSLSPLSGGYTF. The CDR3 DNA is TGTGCCAGCAGCTTAAGCCCCCTGAGTGGTGGCTACACCTTC. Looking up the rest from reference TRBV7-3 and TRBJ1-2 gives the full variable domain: GAGVSQTPSNKVTEKGKYVELRCDPISGHTALYWYRQSLGQGPEFLIYFQGTGAADDSGLPNDRFFAVRPEGSVSTLKIQRTERGDSAVYLCASSLSPLSGGYTFGSGTRLTVV.

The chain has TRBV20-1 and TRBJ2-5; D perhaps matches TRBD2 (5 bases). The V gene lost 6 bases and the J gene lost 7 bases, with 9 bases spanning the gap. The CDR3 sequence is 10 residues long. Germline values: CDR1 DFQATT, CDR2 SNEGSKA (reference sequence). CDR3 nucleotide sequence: TGCAGTGCGTCTCGGGGGACCCAGTACTTC. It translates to CSASRGTQYF.

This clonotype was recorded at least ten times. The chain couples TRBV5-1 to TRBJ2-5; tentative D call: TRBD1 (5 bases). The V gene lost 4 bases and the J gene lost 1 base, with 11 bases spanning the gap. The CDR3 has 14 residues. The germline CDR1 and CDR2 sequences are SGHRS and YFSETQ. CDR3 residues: CASSLGAAQETQYF. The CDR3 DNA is TGCGCCAGCAGCCTAGGGGCGGCCCAAGAGACCCAGTACTTC.

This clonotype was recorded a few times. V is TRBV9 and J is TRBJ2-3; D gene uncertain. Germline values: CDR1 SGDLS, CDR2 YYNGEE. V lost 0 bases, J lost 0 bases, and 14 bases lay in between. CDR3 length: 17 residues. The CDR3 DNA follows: TGTGCCAGCAGCGTAGCTCCGCACGCACGGAGCACAGATACGCAGTATTTT. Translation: CASSVAPHARSTDTQYF.

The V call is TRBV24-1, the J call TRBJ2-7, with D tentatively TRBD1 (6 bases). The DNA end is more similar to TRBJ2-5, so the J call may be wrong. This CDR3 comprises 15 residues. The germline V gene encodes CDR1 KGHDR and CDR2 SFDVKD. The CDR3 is CATSDFNRASETQYF. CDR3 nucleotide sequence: TGTGCCACCAGTGATTTTAACAGGGCCTCAGAGACCCAGTACTTC.